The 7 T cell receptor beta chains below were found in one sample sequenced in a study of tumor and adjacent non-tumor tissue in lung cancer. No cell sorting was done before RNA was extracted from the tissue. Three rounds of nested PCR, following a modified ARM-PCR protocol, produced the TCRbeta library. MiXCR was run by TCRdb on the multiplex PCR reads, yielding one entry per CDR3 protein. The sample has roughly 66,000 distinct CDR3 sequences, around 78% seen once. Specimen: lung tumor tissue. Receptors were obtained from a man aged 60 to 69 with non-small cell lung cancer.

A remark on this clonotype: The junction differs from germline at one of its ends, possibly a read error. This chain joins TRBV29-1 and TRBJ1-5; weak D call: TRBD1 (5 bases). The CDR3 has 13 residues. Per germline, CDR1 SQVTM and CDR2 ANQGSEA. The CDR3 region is CSVAQGLNQPQSF. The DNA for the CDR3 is TGCAGCGTTGCTCAGGGCCTCAATCAGCCCCAGAGTTTT.

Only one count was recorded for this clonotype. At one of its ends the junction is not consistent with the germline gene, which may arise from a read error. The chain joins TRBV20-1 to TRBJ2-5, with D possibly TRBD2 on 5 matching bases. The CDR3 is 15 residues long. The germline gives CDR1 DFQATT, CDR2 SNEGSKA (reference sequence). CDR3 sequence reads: CGATTTVRAFGTQYF. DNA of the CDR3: TGCGGTGCCACCACTACCGTGAGGGCCTTTGGGACCCAGTACTTC.

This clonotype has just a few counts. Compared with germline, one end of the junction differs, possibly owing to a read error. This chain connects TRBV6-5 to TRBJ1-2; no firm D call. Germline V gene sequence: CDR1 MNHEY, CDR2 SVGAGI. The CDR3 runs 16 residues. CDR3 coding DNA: TGTGCCACCGCGCCGAATTATGCGGGCCGAGGATATGGATACACCTTC. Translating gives CATAPNYAGRGYGYTF.

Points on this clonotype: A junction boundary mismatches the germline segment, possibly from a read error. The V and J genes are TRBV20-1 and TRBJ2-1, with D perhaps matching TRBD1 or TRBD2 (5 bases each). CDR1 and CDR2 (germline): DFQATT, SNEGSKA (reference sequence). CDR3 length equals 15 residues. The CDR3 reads CSARAGAIMDNEQFF. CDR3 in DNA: TGCAGTGCTAGAGCCGGGGCAATCATGGACAACGAGCAGTTCTTC.

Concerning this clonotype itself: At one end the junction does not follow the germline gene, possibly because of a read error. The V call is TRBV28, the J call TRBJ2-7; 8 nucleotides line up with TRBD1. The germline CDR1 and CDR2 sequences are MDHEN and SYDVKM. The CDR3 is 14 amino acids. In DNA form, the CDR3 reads TGTGCCAGCAGGCCCGGACAGGGACCCTACGCGCAGTACTTC. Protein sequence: CASRPGQGPYAQYF. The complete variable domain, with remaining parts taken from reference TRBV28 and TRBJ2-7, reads DVKVTQSSRYLVKRTGEKVFLECVQDMDHENMFWYRQDPGLGLRLIYFSYDVKMKEKGDIPEGYSVSREKKERFSLILESASTNQTSMYLCASRPGQGPYAQYFGPGTRLTVT.

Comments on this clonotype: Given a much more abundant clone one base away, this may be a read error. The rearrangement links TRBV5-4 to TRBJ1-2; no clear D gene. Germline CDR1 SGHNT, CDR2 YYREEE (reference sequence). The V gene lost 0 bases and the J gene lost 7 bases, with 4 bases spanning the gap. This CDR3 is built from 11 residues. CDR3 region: CASSLGCGYTF. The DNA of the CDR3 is TGTGCCAGCAGCTTGGGGTGTGGCTACACCTTC.

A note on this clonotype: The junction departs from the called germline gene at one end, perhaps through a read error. CDR3 residues: CAISYDGLKTDMQYF. The CDR3 DNA follows: TGTGCCATCAGTTACGACGGCCTCAAGACAGATATGCAGTATTTT. The gene calls are TRBV6-5 and TRBJ2-3; a possible D gene is TRBD1 (5 bases). Germline V gives CDR1 MNHEY, CDR2 SVGAGI. This CDR3 is 15 amino acids long.